The clone carrying this T cell receptor (beta chain) was found many times. Its antigen is still unknown. This sample is drawn from a study of metastatic and nonmetastatic thyroid tumors. Turning to the study itself: Samples came from malignant and benign thyroid patients, and repertoires were compared across blood and tumor or nodule tissue.

From the PCR reads, TCRdb re-called clones with MiXCR. Seen here are around 23,000 clones, approximately 11% observed once, and the top ten hold under 30%. Overall study results and limits: Reported TCR beta diversity, measured in blood and tumor, was significantly higher for malignant thyroid tumors than for benign nodules.

Before thyroid surgery, none of the patients had received any treatment. This clonotype originated in a female donor with papillary thyroid cancer or a benign thyroid nodule (not recorded which). Some clones in this sample may be carry-over from other donors' samples. Sequenced material: blood.

The DNA of the CDR3 is TGTGCCAGCAGCAGGACAGGGCTTGGCTACACCTTC. This encodes CASSRTGLGYTF. V gene TRBV2 combines with J gene TRBJ1-2; the match to TRBD1 covers 8 bases. V shed 6 bases and J 7 bases; nucleotides not matched to a gene: 4. CDR1 is SNHLY and CDR2 is FYNNEI in the germline V gene. The CDR3 has 12 amino acids.